This T cell receptor (beta chain) was recorded in a study of Graves' ophthalmopathy and Graves' hyperthyroidism. From RNA, the CDR3 regions of TCR beta chains were amplified and sequenced. RT-PCR was first run with HTBI primers, then multiplex PCR in a second round. Each CDR3 protein is one row after TCRdb ran MiXCR on the multiplex PCR reads. The table shows over 150,000 distinct CDR3 sequences, with about 40% occurring only once. In regard to this clonotype: What it binds is unknown.

Study conclusions and caveats: Most expanded thyroid clonotypes above 0.001 frequency also appeared in blood.

Trimming stripped 3 bases from V and 5 bases from J, with 14 bases between. In germline, CDR1 is LNHDA, CDR2 SQIVND (reference sequence). The CDR3 is 14 amino acids. The sequenced sample consisted of peripheral blood. The receptor comes from a woman aged 40 to 50 with Graves' ophthalmopathy. This chain links TRBV19 with TRBJ2-7; possible D gene TRBD1, 5 bases. CDR3 sequence: CASSIGRDRHEQYF. In DNA form, the CDR3 reads TGTGCCAGTAGTATTGGCAGGGATCGCCACGAGCAGTACTTC.